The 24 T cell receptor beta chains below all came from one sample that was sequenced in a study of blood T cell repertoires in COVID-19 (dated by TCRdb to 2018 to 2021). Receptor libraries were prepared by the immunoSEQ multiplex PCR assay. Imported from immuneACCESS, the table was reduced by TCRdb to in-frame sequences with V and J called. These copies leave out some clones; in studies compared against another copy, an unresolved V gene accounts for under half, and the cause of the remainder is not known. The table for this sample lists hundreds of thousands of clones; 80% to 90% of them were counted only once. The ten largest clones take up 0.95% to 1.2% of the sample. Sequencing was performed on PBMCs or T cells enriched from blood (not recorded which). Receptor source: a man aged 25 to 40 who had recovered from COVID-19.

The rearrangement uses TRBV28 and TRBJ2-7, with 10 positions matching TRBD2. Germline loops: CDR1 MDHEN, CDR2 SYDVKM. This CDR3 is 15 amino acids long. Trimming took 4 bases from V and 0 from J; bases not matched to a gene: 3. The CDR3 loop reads CASSSIAGGSYEQYF. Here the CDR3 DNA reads TGTGCCAGCAGTTCTATAGCGGGAGGCTCCTACGAGCAGTACTTC.

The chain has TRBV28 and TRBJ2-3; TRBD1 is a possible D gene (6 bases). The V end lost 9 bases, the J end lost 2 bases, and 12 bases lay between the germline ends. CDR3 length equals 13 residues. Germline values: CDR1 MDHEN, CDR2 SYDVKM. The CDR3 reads CASRGGATDTQYF. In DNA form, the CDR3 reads TGTGCCAGTCGAGGGGGAGCCACAGATACGCAGTATTTT.

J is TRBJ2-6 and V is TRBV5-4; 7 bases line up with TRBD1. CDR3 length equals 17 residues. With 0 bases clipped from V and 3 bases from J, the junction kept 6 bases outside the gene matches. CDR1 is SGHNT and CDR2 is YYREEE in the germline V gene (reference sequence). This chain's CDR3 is CASSLGGGILGANVLTF. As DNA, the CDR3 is TGTGCCAGCAGCTTGGGAGGGGGCATTCTTGGGGCCAACGTCCTGACTTTC.

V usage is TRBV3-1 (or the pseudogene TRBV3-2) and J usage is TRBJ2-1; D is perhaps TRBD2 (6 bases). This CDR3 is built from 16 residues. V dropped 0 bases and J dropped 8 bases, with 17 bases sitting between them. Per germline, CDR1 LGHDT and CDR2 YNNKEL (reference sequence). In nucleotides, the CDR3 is TGTGCCAGCAGCCAAGAAGGGACCGGGGGATACTATGAGCAGTTCTTC. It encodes CASSQEGTGGYYEQFF.

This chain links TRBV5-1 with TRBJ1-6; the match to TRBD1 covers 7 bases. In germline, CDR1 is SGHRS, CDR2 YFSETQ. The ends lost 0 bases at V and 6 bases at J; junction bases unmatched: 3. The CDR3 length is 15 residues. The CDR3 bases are TGCGCCAGCAGCTTGGAGGGACAGACTAATTCACCCCTCCACTTT. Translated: CASSLEGQTNSPLHF.

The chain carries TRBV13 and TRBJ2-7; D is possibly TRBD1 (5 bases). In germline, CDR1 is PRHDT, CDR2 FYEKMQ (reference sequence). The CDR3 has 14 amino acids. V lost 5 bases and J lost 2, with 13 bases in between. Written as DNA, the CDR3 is TGTGCCAGCAGCGCCAGGGCCCAACCCTACGAGCAGTACTTC. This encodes CASSARAQPYEQYF.

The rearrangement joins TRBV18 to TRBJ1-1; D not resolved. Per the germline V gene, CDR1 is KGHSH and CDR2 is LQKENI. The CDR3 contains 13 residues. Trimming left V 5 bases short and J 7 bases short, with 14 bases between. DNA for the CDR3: TGTGCCAGCTCATCTAGCCCCTCAATTGAAGCTTTCTTT. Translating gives CASSSSPSIEAFF.

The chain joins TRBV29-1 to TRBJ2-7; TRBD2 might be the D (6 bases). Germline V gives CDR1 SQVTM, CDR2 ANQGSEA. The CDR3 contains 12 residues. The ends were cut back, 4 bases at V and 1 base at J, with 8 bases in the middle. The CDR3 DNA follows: TGCAGCGTTGGGCGGGGTTCCTACGAGCAGTACTTC. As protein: CSVGRGSYEQYF.

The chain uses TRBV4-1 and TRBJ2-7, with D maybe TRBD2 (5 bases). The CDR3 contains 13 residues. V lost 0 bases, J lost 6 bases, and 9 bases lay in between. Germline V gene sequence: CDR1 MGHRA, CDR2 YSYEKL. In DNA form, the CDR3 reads TGCGCCAGCAGCCAAGATGCGGGCCGCGAGCAGTACTTC. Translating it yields CASSQDAGREQYF.

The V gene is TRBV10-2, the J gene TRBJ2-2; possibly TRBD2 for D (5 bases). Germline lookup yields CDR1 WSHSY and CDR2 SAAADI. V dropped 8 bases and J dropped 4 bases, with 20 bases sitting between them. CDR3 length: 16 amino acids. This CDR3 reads CASVENILVRTGELFF. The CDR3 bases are TGCGCCAGCGTAGAAAATATACTAGTCCGCACCGGGGAGCTGTTTTTT.

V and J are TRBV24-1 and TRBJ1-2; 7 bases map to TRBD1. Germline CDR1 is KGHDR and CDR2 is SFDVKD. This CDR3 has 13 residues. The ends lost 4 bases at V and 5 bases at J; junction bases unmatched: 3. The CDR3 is CATSDPGGYGYTF. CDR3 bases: TGTGCCACCAGTGACCCAGGGGGATATGGCTACACCTTC.

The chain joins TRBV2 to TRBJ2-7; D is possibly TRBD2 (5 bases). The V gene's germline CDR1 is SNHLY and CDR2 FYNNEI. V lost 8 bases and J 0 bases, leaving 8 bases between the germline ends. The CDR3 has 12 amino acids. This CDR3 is CASGGSSYEQYF. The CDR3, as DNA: TGTGCCAGCGGAGGTAGCTCCTACGAGCAGTACTTC. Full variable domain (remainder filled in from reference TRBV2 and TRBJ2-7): EPEVTQTPSHQVTQMGQEVILRCVPISNHLYFYWYRQILGQKVEFLVSFYNNEISEKSEIFDDQFSVERPDGSNFTLKIRSTKLEDSAMYFCASGGSSYEQYFGPGTRLTVT.

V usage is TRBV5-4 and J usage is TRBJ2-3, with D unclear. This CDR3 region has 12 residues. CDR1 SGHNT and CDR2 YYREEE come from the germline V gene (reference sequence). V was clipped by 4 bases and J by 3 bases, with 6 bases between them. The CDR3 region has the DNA TGTGCCAGCAGCCGCGGAACAGATACGCAGTATTTT. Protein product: CASSRGTDTQYF.

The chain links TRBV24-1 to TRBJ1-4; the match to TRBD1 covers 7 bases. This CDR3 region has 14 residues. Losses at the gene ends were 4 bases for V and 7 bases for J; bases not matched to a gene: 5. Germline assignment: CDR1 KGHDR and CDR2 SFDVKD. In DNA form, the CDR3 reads TGTGCCACCAGTGACTCGACAGGGCGTGAAAAACTGTTTTTT. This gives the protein CATSDSTGREKLFF.

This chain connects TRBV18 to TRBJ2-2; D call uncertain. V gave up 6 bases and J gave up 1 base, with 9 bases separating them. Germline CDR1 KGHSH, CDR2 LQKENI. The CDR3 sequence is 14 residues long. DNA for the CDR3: TGTGCCAGCTCTCCCCAGGAGAACACCGGGGAGCTGTTTTTT. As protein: CASSPQENTGELFF.

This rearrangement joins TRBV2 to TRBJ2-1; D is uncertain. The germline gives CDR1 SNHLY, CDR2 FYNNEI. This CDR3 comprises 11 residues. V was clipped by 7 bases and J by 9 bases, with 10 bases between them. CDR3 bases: TGTGCCAGCATATTAGCTGTTGAGCAGTTCTTC. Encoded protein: CASILAVEQFF.

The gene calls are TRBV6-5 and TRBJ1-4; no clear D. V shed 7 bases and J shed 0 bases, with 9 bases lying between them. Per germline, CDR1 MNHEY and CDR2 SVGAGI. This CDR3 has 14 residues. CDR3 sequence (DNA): TGTGCCAGCACCAGACATGCAACTAATGAAAAACTGTTTTTT. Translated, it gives CASTRHATNEKLFF.

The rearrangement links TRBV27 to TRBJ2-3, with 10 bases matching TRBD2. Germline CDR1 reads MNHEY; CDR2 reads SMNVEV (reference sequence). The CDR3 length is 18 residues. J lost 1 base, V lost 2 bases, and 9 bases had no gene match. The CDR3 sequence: CASSLLSGRIPGTDTQYF. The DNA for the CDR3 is TGTGCCAGCAGTTTACTTAGCGGGAGGATCCCAGGCACAGATACGCAGTATTTT.

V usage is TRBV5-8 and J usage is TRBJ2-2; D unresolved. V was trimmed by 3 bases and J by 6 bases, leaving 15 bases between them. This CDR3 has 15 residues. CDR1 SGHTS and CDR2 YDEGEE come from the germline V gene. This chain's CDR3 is CASSSYQVGAGELFF. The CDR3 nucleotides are TGTGCCAGCAGCTCTTACCAGGTCGGTGCCGGGGAGCTGTTTTTT.

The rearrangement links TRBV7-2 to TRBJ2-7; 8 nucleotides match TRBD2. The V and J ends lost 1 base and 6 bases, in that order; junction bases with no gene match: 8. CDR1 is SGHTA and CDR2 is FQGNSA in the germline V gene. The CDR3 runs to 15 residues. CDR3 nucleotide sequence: TGTGCCAGCAGCTTAGATAGCGGGATTCGAATCGAGCAGTACTTC. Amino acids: CASSLDSGIRIEQYF. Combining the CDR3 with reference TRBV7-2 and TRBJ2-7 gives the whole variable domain GAGVSQSPSNKVTEKGKDVELRCDPISGHTALYWYRQSLGQGLEFLIYFQGNSAPDKSGLPSDRFSAERTGGSVSTLTIQRTQQEDSAVYLCASSLDSGIRIEQYFGPGTRLTVT.

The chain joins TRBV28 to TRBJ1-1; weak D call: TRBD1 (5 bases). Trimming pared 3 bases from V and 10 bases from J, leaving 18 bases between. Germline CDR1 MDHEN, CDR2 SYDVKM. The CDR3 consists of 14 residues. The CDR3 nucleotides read TGTGCCAGCAGTTTTTCAGGGAGGCTGGAGGGAGCTTTCTTT. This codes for CASSFSGRLEGAFF.

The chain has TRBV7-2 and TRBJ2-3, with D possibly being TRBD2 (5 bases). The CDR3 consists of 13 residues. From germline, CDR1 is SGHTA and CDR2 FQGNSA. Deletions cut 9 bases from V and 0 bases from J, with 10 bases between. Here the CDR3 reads CASTRTSTDTQYF. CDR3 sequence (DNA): TGTGCCAGTACCAGGACTAGCACAGATACGCAGTATTTT.

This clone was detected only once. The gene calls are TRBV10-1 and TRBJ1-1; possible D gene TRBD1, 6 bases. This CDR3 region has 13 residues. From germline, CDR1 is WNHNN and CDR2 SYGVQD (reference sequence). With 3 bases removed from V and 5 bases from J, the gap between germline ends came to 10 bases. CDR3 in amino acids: CASSDQGSTEAFF. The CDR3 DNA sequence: TGCGCCAGCAGTGACCAGGGGTCAACTGAAGCTTTCTTT.

The CDR3 DNA sequence: TGTGCCAGCAGCTTTCTAATAGCGGGAGAGGCCTATACGCAGTATTTT. It yields the protein CASSFLIAGEAYTQYF. This chain uses TRBV13 with TRBJ2-3, with 9 bases that match TRBD2. The CDR3 extends over 16 amino acids. In germline, CDR1 is PRHDT, CDR2 FYEKMQ (reference sequence). The junction had 11 bases not matched to a gene; V was cut back by 3 bases and J by 7 bases.